The 30 T cell receptor beta chains below were found in one sample sequenced in a study of blood T cells in healthy people across ages. A sample-barcoded 5' primer and a J-beta primer mix were used in a second PCR of about 6 to 11 cycles. TCRdb itself ran the 5' RACE reads through MiXCR, one entry per CDR3 protein. The sample contains hundreds of thousands of distinct CDR3 sequences, 56% of which appear only once. Sample: blood. These receptors were collected from a middle-aged man in good health.

This clonotype was detected only a few times. The V gene is TRBV14, the J gene TRBJ2-3; 10 bases are a match to TRBD2. The CDR3 has 15 residues. The trim removed 5 bases at V and 8 bases at J, leaving 10 bases unmatched. Looked up from germline, CDR1 is SGHDN and CDR2 is FVKESK. The CDR3 loop is CASSYTLAGGGTQYF. The CDR3 DNA follows: TGTGCCAGCAGCTACACATTAGCGGGAGGTGGTACGCAGTATTTT.

The chain recombines TRBV7-2 with TRBJ2-7; D not resolved. CDR1 is SGHTA and CDR2 is FQGNSA in the germline V gene. This CDR3 is 16 amino acids long. V gave up 0 bases and J gave up 0 bases, with 12 bases separating them. CDR3 region: CASSLALRKASYEQYF. DNA for the CDR3: TGTGCCAGCAGCTTAGCGCTAAGGAAAGCCTCCTACGAGCAGTACTTC.

In its sample, this clonotype was seen a few times. The gene calls are TRBV4-3 and TRBJ2-4; tentatively, D is TRBD1 (7 bases). The DNA end is more similar to TRBJ2-7, so the J call may be wrong. Germline V gene lookup returns CDR1 LGHNA and CDR2 YSLEER. The CDR3 extends over 15 amino acids. The chain's CDR3 is CASSLRQGLSYEQYF. The CDR3 region has the DNA TGCGCCAGCAGCCTACGACAGGGACTCAGCTACGAGCAGTACTTC.

This chain links TRBV27 with TRBJ2-1; TRBD2 matches 11 bases. The length of the CDR3 is 14 residues. In germline, CDR1 is MNHEY, CDR2 SMNVEV (reference sequence). The ends lost 4 bases at V and 8 bases at J; junction bases unmatched: 4. For the CDR3, the DNA is TGTGCCAGCAGTTCCACTAGCGGGAGATATGAGCAGTTCTTC. This sequence encodes CASSSTSGRYEQFF.

This chain joins TRBV7-2 and TRBJ2-3; D ambiguous. V was shortened by 10 bases and J by 4 bases, with 21 bases between the two germline ends. Germline values: CDR1 SGHTA, CDR2 FQGNSA. The CDR3 has 15 amino acids. CDR3 loop: CATQMRPWAADTQYF. Written as DNA, the CDR3 is TGTGCCACCCAGATGCGTCCGTGGGCGGCAGATACGCAGTATTTT.

The chain recombines TRBV28 with TRBJ1-2; D may be TRBD1 (5 bases). The germline V gene encodes CDR1 MDHEN and CDR2 SYDVKM. V was clipped by 7 bases and J by 2 bases, with 11 bases between them. The CDR3 covers 13 residues. CDR3 bases: TGTGCCAGCACCGTAGACAGAAACTATGGCTACACCTTC. It yields the protein CASTVDRNYGYTF.

For the CDR3, the DNA is TGTGCCAGCAGGGAAACGGGACTCCCAGCCGGGGAGCTGTTTTTT. Amino acids: CASRETGLPAGELFF. The J gene is TRBJ2-2, the V gene TRBV2; D may be TRBD2 (6 bases). Between the trimmed V and J ends, which lost 6 bases and 6 bases, there was a span of 17 bases. This CDR3 contains 15 residues. CDR1 is SNHLY, CDR2 FYNNEI, per germline.

The chain couples TRBV4-2 to TRBJ2-7, with 8 nucleotides matching TRBD2. The germline V gene encodes CDR1 LGHNA and CDR2 YNFKEQ. With V trimmed by 0 bases and J by 2 bases, 3 bases remained unmatched. The CDR3 extends over 15 amino acids. The CDR3 reads CASSQELADTYEQYF. The CDR3 coding sequence is TGTGCCAGCAGCCAAGAACTAGCGGATACCTACGAGCAGTACTTC.

The genes are TRBV7-3 and TRBJ2-6; 8 nucleotides align to TRBD1. This CDR3 is built from 17 residues. J was trimmed by 2 bases and V by 2 bases; bases with no gene match: 5. Germline values: CDR1 SGHTA, CDR2 FQGTGA. CDR3 bases: TGTGCCAGCAGCTTAGGAGACAGGGGAGCTGGGGCCAACGTCCTGACTTTC. This encodes CASSLGDRGAGANVLTF.

The chain has TRBV5-1 and TRBJ1-2, with D perhaps matching TRBD1 (5 bases). The CDR3 totals 14 residues. Germline CDR1 reads SGHRS; CDR2 reads YFSETQ. Trimming cost V 0 bases and J 6 bases, with 12 bases left between them. The CDR3 bases are TGCGCCAGCAGCTTGGTATCCGGGGCGGATGGCTACACCTTC. Protein: CASSLVSGADGYTF.

This chain uses TRBV29-1 with TRBJ2-1; D may be TRBD1 (5 bases). The V gene's germline CDR1 is SQVTM and CDR2 ANQGSEA. The CDR3 is 16 amino acids. Trimming removed 3 bases at V and 6 bases at J, with 21 bases between. The DNA of the CDR3 is TGCAGCGTTGAGGCTTGGTCAGGGATGGGCCTCAATGAGCAGTTCTTC. As protein: CSVEAWSGMGLNEQFF.

The chain employs TRBV15 and TRBJ2-1, with a possible D match to TRBD1 (5 bases). V lost 5 bases to trimming and J lost 4 bases, with 9 bases between them. Germline assignment: CDR1 LNHNV and CDR2 YYDKDF (reference sequence). This CDR3 is built from 13 residues. CDR3 in DNA: TGTGCCACCAGCCGCAGGGTATACAATGAGCAGTTCTTC. As protein: CATSRRVYNEQFF.

This clonotype has only a few counts. This chain connects TRBV6-2 or TRBV6-3 to TRBJ2-4; a possible D gene is TRBD2 (6 bases). The J call may be faulty, since TRBJ2-7 better matches the DNA end. The CDR3 is made up of 14 amino acids. The V gene's germline CDR1 is MNHEY and CDR2 SVGEGT. This chain's CDR3 is CASSYSGTFNEQYF. CDR3 nucleotide sequence: TGTGCCAGCAGTTATTCTGGGACTTTCAACGAGCAGTACTTC.

The chain joins TRBV20-1 to TRBJ2-1; possible D gene TRBD1, 6 bases. Deletions cut 4 bases from V and 0 bases from J, with 19 bases between. This CDR3 is built from 17 residues. CDR1 is DFQATT, CDR2 SNEGSKA, per germline (reference sequence). CDR3 loop: CSAIVRGMQVSYNEQFF. As DNA, the CDR3 is TGCAGTGCTATTGTAAGGGGGATGCAAGTCTCCTACAATGAGCAGTTCTTC.

Notes on this clonotype: One end of the junction does not line up with germline, which may come from a read error. The chain couples TRBV27 to TRBJ2-3, with unresolved D. Germline V CDR1 and CDR2: MNHEY, SMNVEV (reference sequence). This CDR3 is built from 13 residues. Here the CDR3 DNA reads TGTGCCTGCAGTCCGCCAATACGGGATACGCAGTATTTT. Protein: CACSPPIRDTQYF.

The chain couples TRBV5-1 to TRBJ2-3, with D perhaps matching TRBD1 or TRBD2 (5 bases each). Germline V gives CDR1 SGHRS, CDR2 YFSETQ. This CDR3 is 16 amino acids long. Between the trimmed V and J ends, which lost 3 bases and 2 bases, there was a span of 16 bases. Written as DNA, the CDR3 is TGCGCCAGCAGCTCACAACCCGGGACCCCCACAGATACGCAGTATTTT. This sequence encodes CASSSQPGTPTDTQYF.

This clonotype was counted a single time. The CDR3 DNA follows: TGTGCCACCAGTGATGAGGGGACAGCTAGCACAGATACGCAGTATTTT. It translates to CATSDEGTASTDTQYF. The rearrangement joins TRBV24-1 to TRBJ2-3; 7 bases fit TRBD1. The V gene end was trimmed by 3 bases and the J gene end by 0 bases; junction bases not matched to a gene: 5. The CDR3 extends over 16 amino acids. Germline V gene lookup returns CDR1 KGHDR and CDR2 SFDVKD.

This clonotype has just a few counts. J is TRBJ1-5 and V is TRBV29-1, with TRBD1 matching over 12 bases. Germline CDR1 reads SQVTM; CDR2 reads ANQGSEA. The CDR3 consists of 14 residues. After removal of 7 bases from V and 6 bases from J, the junction contained 7 bases not matched to a gene. CDR3 coding DNA: TGCAGCGCTAGGGGACAGGGGGCTAGTCAGCCCCAGCATTTT. It yields the protein CSARGQGASQPQHF.

This clonotype was seen repeatedly, ten times or more. Relative to the germline gene, one junction end is altered; a read error may explain this. The CDR3 bases are TGTGCCAGCAGCTTGGGACAGGGCAAAAGCATTCAGTACTTC. Its translation: CASSLGQGKSIQYF. This sequence joins TRBV5-6 and TRBJ2-4, with 7 bases that match TRBD1. The CDR3 runs 14 residues. CDR1 is SGHDT and CDR2 is YYEEEE in the germline V gene.

The chain links TRBV29-1 to TRBJ1-1; TRBD1 aligns across 7 bases. CDR3 length: 12 amino acids. Germline CDR1 SQVTM, CDR2 ANQGSEA. V shed 4 bases and J 4 bases; nucleotides not matched to a gene: 3. The DNA of the CDR3 is TGCAGCGTTGTCCCAGGGGGCACTGAAGCTTTCTTT. It codes for CSVVPGGTEAFF. The variable domain in full, with the rest retrieved from reference TRBV29-1 and TRBJ1-1, is SAVISQKPSRDICQRGTSLTIQCQVDSQVTMMFWYRQQPGQSLTLIATANQGSEATYESGFVIDKFPISRPNLTFSTLTVSNMSPEDSSIYLCSVVPGGTEAFFGQGTRLTVV.

The V and J genes are TRBV11-2 and TRBJ2-3; perhaps D is TRBD1 or TRBD2 (6 bases each). V dropped 3 bases and J dropped 2 bases, with 12 bases sitting between them. From germline, CDR1 is SGHAT and CDR2 FQNNGV. The CDR3 is 15 residues long. CDR3: CASSFGGLLTDTQYF. The CDR3 nucleotides read TGTGCCAGCAGCTTCGGGGGCCTACTCACAGATACGCAGTATTTT.

V usage is TRBV20-1 and J usage is TRBJ2-3; D remains unclear. The CDR3 length is 13 residues. V lost 3 bases, J lost 1 base, and 8 bases lay in between. CDR1 DFQATT and CDR2 SNEGSKA come from the germline V gene (reference sequence). CDR3 coding DNA: TGCAGTGCTAGTTGGTCAGGCACAGATACGCAGTATTTT. It yields the protein CSASWSGTDTQYF.

The rearrangement links TRBV13 to TRBJ2-5; TRBD2 matches at 7 bases. The CDR3 totals 17 residues. V trimming: 0 bases; J trimming: 2 bases; junction bases outside the gene matches: 9. Germline lookup yields CDR1 PRHDT and CDR2 FYEKMQ (reference sequence). DNA for the CDR3: TGTGCCAGCAGCTTAGGAGGGGAGGGGCGAGCACAAGAGACCCAGTACTTC. As protein: CASSLGGEGRAQETQYF.

This clonotype was recorded a few times. The chain employs TRBV20-1 and TRBJ1-2; the D is unclear. Germline lookup yields CDR1 DFQATT and CDR2 SNEGSKA (reference sequence). Trimming cost V 0 bases and J 4 bases, with 15 bases left between them. The CDR3 spans 15 residues. CDR3 DNA: TGCAGTGCTAGAGATGCTAGGGAAGTAAGCTATGGCTACACCTTC. It is translated as CSARDAREVSYGYTF.

The chain employs TRBV6-2 or TRBV6-3 and TRBJ2-5; possible D gene TRBD2, 7 bases. The CDR3 has 11 residues. From germline, CDR1 is MNHEY and CDR2 SVGEGT. The V end was cut by 11 bases, the J end by 4 bases, with 11 bases between. The CDR3, as DNA: TGTGCCGGGGGGGCCGGAGAGACCCAGTACTTC. This encodes CAGGAGETQYF.

The chain carries TRBV5-1 and TRBJ1-2; tentative D call: TRBD1 (5 bases). The CDR3 runs 14 residues. V lost 4 bases to trimming and J lost 0 bases, with 10 bases between them. CDR1 is SGHRS, CDR2 YFSETQ, per germline. This chain's CDR3 is CASSPDTPNYGYTF. CDR3 coding DNA: TGCGCCAGCAGCCCGGACACTCCTAACTATGGCTACACCTTC.

The chain is built from TRBV6-1 and TRBJ2-3; possible D gene TRBD2, 6 bases. V was cut by 5 bases and J by 3 bases, with 15 bases left in between. Germline loops: CDR1 MNHNS, CDR2 SASEGT. CDR3 length: 15 residues. CDR3 residues: CASSSRGAGTDTQYF. CDR3 bases: TGTGCCAGCAGTTCCCGAGGCGCGGGGACAGATACGCAGTATTTT.

Ten or more counts support this clonotype. CDR3 sequence: CASSLDSTYGYTF. The CDR3 DNA follows: TGTGCCAGCAGCCTGGACAGCACCTATGGCTACACCTTC. This chain connects TRBV5-5 to TRBJ1-2; tentatively, D is TRBD1 (6 bases). The length of the CDR3 is 13 residues. Trimming took 4 bases from V and 4 from J, leaving 11 bases between them. Germline values: CDR1 SGHKS, CDR2 YYEKEE (reference sequence).

The chain recombines TRBV12-3 or TRBV12-4 with TRBJ2-7; no definite D call. This CDR3 comprises 11 residues. Trimming removed 4 bases from V and 5 bases from J, with 6 bases in between. The CDR3 sequence is CASSSNNEQYF. CDR3 coding DNA: TGTGCCAGCAGTTCCAACAACGAGCAGTACTTC.

The chain has TRBV9 and TRBJ2-1; maybe TRBD1 (5 bases). The germline V gene encodes CDR1 SGDLS and CDR2 YYNGEE. There are 16 residues in the CDR3. V gave up 0 bases and J gave up 5 bases, with 15 bases separating them. The CDR3 sequence: CASSVASFGRDNEQFF. CDR3 nucleotide sequence: TGTGCCAGCAGCGTAGCATCGTTTGGCAGGGACAATGAGCAGTTCTTC.